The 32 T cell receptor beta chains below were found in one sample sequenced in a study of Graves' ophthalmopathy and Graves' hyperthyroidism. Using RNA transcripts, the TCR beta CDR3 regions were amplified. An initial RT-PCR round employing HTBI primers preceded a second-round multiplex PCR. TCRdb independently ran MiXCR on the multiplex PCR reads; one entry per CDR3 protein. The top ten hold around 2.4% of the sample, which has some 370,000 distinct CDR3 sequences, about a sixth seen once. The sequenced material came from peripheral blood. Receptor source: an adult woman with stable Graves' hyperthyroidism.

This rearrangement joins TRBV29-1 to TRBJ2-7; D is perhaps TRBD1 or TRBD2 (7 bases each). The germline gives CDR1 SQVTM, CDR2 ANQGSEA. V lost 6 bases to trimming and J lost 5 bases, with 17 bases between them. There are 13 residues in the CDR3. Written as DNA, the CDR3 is TGCAGCGTGGGAGGGGGCTGGGGCCACGAGCAGTACTTC. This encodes CSVGGGWGHEQYF.

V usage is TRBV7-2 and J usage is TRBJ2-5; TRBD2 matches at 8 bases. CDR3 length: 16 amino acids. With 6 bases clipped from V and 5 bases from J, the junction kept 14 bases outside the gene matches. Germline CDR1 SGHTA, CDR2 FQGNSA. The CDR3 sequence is CASSRREAGVGETQYF. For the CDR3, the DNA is TGTGCCAGCAGTAGACGGGAAGCGGGGGTGGGGGAGACCCAGTACTTC.

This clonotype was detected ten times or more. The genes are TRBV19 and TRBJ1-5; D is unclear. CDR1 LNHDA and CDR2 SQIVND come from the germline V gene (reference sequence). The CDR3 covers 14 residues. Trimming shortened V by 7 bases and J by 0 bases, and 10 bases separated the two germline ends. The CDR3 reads CASTLDHSNQPQHF. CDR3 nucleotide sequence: TGTGCCAGTACTTTGGATCATAGCAATCAGCCCCAGCATTTT.

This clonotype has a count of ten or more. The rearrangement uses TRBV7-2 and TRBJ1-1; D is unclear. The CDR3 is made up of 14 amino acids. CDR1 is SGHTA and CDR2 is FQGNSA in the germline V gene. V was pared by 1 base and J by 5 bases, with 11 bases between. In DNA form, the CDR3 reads TGTGCCAGCAGCTTAGACGAACGTGGGACTGAAGCTTTCTTT. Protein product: CASSLDERGTEAFF.

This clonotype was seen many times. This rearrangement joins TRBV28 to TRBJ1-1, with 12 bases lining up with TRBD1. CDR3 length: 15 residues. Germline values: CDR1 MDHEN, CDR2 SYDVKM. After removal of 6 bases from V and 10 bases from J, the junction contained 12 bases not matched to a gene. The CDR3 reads CASSRAGTGGDAAFF. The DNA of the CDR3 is TGTGCCAGCAGCCGAGCCGGGACAGGGGGCGACGCAGCTTTCTTT. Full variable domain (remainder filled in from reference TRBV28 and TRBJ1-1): DVKVTQSSRYLVKRTGEKVFLECVQDMDHENMFWYRQDPGLGLRLIYFSYDVKMKEKGDIPEGYSVSREKKERFSLILESASTNQTSMYLCASSRAGTGGDAAFFGQGTRLTVV.

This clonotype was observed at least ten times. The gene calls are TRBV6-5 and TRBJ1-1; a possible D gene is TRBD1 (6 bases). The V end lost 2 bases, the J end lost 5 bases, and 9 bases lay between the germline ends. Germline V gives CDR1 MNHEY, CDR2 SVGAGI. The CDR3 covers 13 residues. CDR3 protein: CASSYGGATEAFF. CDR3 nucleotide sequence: TGTGCCAGCAGTTACGGGGGGGCTACTGAAGCTTTCTTT.

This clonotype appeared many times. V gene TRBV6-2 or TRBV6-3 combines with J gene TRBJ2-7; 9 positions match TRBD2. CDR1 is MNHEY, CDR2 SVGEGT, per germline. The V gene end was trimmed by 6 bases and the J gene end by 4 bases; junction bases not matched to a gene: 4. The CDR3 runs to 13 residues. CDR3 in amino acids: CASRGSGSYEQYF. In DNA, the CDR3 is TGTGCCAGCAGGGGTAGCGGGAGTTACGAGCAGTACTTC.

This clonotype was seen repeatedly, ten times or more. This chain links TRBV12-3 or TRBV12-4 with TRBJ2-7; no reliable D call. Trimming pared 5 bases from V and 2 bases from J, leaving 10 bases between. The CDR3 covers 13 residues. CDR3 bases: TGTGCCAGCAGTCCAAGGAATACCTACGAGCAGTACTTC. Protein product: CASSPRNTYEQYF.

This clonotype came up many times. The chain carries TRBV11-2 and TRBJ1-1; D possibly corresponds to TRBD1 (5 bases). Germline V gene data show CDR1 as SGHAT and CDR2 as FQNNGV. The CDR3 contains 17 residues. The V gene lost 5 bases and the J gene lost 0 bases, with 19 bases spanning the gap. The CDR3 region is CASSTTPPTVMNTEAFF. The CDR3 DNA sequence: TGTGCCAGCAGCACCACGCCACCGACAGTTATGAACACTGAAGCTTTCTTT.

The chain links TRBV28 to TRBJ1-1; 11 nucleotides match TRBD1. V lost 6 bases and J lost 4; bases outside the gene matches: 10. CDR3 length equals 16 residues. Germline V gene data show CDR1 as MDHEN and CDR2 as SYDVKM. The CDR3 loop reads CASSPPLGTGGTEAFF. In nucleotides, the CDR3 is TGTGCCAGCAGCCCCCCATTAGGGACAGGGGGCACTGAAGCTTTCTTT.

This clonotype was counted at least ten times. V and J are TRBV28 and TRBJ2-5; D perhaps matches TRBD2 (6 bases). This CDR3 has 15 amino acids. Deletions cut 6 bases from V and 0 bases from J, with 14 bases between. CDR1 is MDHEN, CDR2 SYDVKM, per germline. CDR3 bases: TGTGCCAGCAGCCGCGCGGGGACGTACCAAGAGACCCAGTACTTC. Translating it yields CASSRAGTYQETQYF.

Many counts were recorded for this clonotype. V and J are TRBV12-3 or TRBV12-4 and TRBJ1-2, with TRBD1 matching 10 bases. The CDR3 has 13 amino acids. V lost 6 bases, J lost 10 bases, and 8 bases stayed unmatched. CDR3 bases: TGTGCCAGCAGAGCAACCGGGACAGGGGACTACACCTTC. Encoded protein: CASRATGTGDYTF.

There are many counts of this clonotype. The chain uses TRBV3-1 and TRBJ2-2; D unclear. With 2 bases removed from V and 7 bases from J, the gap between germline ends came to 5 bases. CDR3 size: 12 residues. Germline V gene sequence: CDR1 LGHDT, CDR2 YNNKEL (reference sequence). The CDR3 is CASSQKVGELFF. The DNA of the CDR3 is TGTGCCAGCAGCCAAAAGGTCGGGGAGCTGTTTTTT.

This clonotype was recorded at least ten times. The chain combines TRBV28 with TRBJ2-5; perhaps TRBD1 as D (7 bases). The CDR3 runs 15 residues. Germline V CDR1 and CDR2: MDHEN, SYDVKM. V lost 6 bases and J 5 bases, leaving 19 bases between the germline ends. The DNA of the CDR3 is TGTGCCAGCAGGACGGCAGGGGGGATAGGGGAGACCCAGTACTTC. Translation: CASRTAGGIGETQYF.

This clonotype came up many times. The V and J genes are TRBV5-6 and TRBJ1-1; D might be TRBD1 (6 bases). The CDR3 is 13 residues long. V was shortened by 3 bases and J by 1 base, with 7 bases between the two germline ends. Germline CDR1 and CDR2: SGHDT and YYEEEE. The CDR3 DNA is TGTGCCAGCAGCTGGGGGGCGAACACTGAAGCTTTCTTT. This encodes CASSWGANTEAFF. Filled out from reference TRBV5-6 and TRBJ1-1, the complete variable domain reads DAGVTQSPTHLIKTRGQQVTLRCSPKSGHDTVSWYQQALGQGPQFIFQYYEEEERQRGNFPDRFSGHQFPNYSSELNVNALLLGDSALYLCASSWGANTEAFFGQGTRLTVV.

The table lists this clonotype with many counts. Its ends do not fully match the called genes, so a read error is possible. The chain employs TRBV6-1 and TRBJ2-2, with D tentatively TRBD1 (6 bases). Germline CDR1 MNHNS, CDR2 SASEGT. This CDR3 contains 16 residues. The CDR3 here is CASSPSQGGYTGEPFF. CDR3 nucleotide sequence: TGTGCCAGCAGCCCCTCACAGGGCGGGTACACCGGGGAGCCGTTTTTT.

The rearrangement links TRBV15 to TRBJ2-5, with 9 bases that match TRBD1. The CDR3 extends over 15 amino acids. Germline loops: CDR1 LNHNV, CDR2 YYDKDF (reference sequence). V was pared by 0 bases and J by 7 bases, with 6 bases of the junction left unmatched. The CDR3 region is CATSREAGQGVTQYF. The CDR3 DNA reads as TGTGCCACCAGCAGAGAGGCGGGACAGGGAGTGACCCAGTACTTC.

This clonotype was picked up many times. In DNA form, the CDR3 reads TGTGCCAGCAGCTACTCAGCTTCTTCCTACGAGCAGTACTTC. It codes for CASSYSASSYEQYF. V and J are TRBV13 and TRBJ2-7; no clear D gene. The germline V and J ends were trimmed by 4 bases and 1 base, with 11 bases remaining between them. This CDR3 has 14 amino acids. Germline V lookup: CDR1 PRHDT, CDR2 FYEKMQ (reference sequence).

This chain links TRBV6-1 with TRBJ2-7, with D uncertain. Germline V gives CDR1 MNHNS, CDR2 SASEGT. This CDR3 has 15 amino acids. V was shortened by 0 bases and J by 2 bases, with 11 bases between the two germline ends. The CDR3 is CASSEARSTAYEQYF. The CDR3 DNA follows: TGTGCCAGCAGTGAAGCGCGCTCCACCGCCTACGAGCAGTACTTC.

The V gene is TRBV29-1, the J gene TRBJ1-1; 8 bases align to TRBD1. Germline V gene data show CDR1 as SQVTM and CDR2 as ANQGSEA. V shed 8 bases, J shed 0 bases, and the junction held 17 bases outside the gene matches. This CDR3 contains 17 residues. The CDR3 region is CSRIRGRRKLMNTEAFF. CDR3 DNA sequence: TGCAGCCGAATCAGGGGGCGCCGGAAATTAATGAACACTGAAGCTTTCTTT. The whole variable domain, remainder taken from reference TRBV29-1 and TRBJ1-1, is SAVISQKPSRDICQRGTSLTIQCQVDSQVTMMFWYRQQPGQSLTLIATANQGSEATYESGFVIDKFPISRPNLTFSTLTVSNMSPEDSSIYLCSRIRGRRKLMNTEAFFGQGTRLTVV.

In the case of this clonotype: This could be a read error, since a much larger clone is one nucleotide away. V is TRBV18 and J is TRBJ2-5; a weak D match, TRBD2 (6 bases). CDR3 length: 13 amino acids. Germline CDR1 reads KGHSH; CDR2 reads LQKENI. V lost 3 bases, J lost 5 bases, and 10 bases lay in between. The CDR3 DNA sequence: TGTGCCAGCTCACCGGGGACTGATGAGACCCAGTACTTC. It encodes CASSPGTDETQYF.

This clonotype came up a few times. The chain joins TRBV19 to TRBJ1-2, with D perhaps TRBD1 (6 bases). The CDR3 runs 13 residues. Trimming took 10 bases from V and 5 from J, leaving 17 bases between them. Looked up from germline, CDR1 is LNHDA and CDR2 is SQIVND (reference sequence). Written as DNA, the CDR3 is TGTGCCACCAGGGCAGGACAGCTTTATGGCTACACCTTC. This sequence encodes CATRAGQLYGYTF.

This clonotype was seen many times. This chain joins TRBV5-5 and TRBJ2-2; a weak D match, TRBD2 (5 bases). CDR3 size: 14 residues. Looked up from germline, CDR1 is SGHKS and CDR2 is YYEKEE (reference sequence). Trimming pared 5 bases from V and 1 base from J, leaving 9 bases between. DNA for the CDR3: TGTGCCAGCAGGCTGGCGGGGAACACCGGGGAGCTGTTTTTT. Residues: CASRLAGNTGELFF. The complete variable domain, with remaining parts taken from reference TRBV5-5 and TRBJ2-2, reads DAGVTQSPTHLIKTRGQQVTLRCSPISGHKSVSWYQQVLGQGPQFIFQYYEKEERGRGNFPDRFSARQFPNYSSELNVNALLLGDSALYLCASRLAGNTGELFFGEGSRLTVL.

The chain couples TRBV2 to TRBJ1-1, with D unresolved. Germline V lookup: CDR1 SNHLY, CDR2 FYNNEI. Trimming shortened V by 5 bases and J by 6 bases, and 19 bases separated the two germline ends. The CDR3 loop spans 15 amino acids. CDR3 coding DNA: TGTGCCAGCAGTTTAAGAATAGACCCGGAGGCTGAAGCTTTCTTT. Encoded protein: CASSLRIDPEAEAFF. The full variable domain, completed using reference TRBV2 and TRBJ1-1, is EPEVTQTPSHQVTQMGQEVILRCVPISNHLYFYWYRQILGQKVEFLVSFYNNEISEKSEIFDDQFSVERPDGSNFTLKIRSTKLEDSAMYFCASSLRIDPEAEAFFGQGTRLTVV.

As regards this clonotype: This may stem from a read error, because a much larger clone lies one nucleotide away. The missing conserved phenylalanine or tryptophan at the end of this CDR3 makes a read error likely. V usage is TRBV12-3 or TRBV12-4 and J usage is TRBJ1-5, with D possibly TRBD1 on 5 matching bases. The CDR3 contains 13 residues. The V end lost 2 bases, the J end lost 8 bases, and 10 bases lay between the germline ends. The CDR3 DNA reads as TGTGCCAGCAGTTTAACAGGCTGGGAGCCCCAGCATTTG. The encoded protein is CASSLTGWEPQHL.

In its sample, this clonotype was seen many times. CDR3 sequence (DNA): TGTGCCAGCAGTGAGGCGGGAACGAACACTGAAGCTTTCTTT. The encoded protein is CASSEAGTNTEAFF. The chain couples TRBV6-1 to TRBJ1-1; D is undetermined. Trimming took 3 bases from V and 1 from J, leaving 9 bases between them. CDR1 MNHNS and CDR2 SASEGT come from the germline V gene. The CDR3 runs 14 residues.

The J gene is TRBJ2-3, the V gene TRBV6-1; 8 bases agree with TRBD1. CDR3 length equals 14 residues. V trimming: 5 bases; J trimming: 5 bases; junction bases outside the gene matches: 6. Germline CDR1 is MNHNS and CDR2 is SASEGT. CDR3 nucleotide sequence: TGTGCCAGCAGTATAGGACAGGGTAGAGATACGCAGTATTTT. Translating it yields CASSIGQGRDTQYF.

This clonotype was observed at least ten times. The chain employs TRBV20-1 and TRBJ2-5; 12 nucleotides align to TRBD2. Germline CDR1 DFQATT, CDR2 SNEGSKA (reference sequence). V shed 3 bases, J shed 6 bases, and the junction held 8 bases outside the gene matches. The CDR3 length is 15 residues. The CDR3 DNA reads TGCAGTGCTAGGTCTCGGACTAGCGGGATTCAGACCCAGTACTTC. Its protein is CSARSRTSGIQTQYF.

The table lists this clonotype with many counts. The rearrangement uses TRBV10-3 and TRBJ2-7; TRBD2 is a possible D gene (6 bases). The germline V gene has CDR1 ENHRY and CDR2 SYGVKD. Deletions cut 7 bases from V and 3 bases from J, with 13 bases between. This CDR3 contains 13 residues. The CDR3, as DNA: TGTGCCATCACCTCGGACTACAGCTACGAGCAGTACTTC. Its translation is CAITSDYSYEQYF.

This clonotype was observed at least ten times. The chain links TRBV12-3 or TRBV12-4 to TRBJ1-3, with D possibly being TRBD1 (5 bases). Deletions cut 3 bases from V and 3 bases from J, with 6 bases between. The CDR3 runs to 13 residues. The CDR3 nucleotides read TGTGCCAGCAGTTTGAGGGGTGGAAACACCATATATTTT. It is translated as CASSLRGGNTIYF.

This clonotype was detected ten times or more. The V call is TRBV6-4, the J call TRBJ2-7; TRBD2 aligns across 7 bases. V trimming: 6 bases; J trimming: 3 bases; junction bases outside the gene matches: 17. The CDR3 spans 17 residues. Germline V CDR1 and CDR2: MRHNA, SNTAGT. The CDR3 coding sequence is TGTGCCAGCAGCCCCCCGTGGGGGAGGGATGGGATCTACGAGCAGTACTTC. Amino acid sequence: CASSPPWGRDGIYEQYF.

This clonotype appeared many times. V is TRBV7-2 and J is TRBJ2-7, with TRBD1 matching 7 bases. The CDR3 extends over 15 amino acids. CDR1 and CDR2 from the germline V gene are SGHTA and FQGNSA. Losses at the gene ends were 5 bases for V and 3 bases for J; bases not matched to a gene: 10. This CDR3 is CASSLSTGTVYEQYF. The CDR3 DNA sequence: TGTGCCAGCAGCCTTAGTACCGGGACAGTCTACGAGCAGTACTTC.